These 2 T cell receptor beta chains share one sample of origin, sequenced in a study of blood T cell repertoires in COVID-19. The assay was immunoSEQ multiplex PCR, and TCRdb's table has in-frame clones only and misses some. This repertoire shows around 240,000 clones, roughly 83% found once; its top ten account for about 2.1%. Sequencing was carried out using PBMCs or T cells enriched from blood (not recorded which). The source is a woman in her forties or fifties who had recovered from COVID-19.

The chain carries TRBV4-1 and TRBJ2-2, with unresolved D. Germline-derived CDR1 and CDR2 are MGHRA and YSYEKL. Trimming removed 1 base from V and 1 base from J, with 4 bases in between. CDR3 length: 14 residues. CDR3: CASSQVGNTGELFF. CDR3 DNA sequence: TGCGCCAGCAGCCAAGTCGGGAACACCGGGGAGCTGTTTTTT.

The gene calls are TRBV5-4 and TRBJ1-6, with D perhaps matching TRBD1 (6 bases). V lost 5 bases and J lost 6, with 12 bases in between. Germline V CDR1 and CDR2: SGHNT, YYREEE (reference sequence). The CDR3 extends over 14 amino acids. CDR3: CASSPDSLNSPLHF. The CDR3 region has the DNA TGTGCCAGCAGTCCGGACAGCCTTAATTCACCCCTCCACTTT.